The rows below give T cell receptor beta chains drawn from one sample of a study of vaccination effects on CD4 cells after COVID-19. Profiling relied on immunoSEQ multiplex PCR, and the TCRdb table lists in-frame clones only, not all of them. This table holds 60,000 to 75,000 clones, roughly 73% found once. No antigens are known for them. Specimen: CD4+ T cells from PBMCs cultured with HIV peptides, collected before COVID-19 vaccination. These receptors were taken from a human donor who had a prior SARS-CoV-2 infection. CDR3s include the opening cysteine and the closing phenylalanine or tryptophan.

V	J	CDR3
TRBV14	TRBJ2-7	CASSPKGSRKYF
TRBV7-9	TRBJ2-1	CASSTGTGGYNEQFF
TRBV11-2	TRBJ2-7	CASSLERGYTYEQYF
TRBV7-2	TRBJ2-5	CASSWDRGYGTQYF
TRBV19	TRBJ2-7	CASNPPKQYF
TRBV15	TRBJ1-3	CATSRGDSSGNTIYF
TRBV4-2	TRBJ2-1	CASSQARTDNEQFF
TRBV20-1	TRBJ1-5	CSASRQGDQPQHF
TRBV3-1/TRBV3-2	TRBJ2-5	CASSPGLAGGPRETQYF
TRBV11-2	TRBJ2-1	CASSSLAGGPHEQFF
TRBV7-2	TRBJ2-1	CASSWTSGQYNEQFF
TRBV7-6	TRBJ2-2	CASSLVGGTTGELFF
TRBV2	TRBJ1-2	CASGPAGLGGYGYTF
TRBV7-9	TRBJ2-5	CATGQGDTETQYF
TRBV9	TRBJ2-1	CASSAAGTSDNEQFF
TRBV9	TRBJ2-3	CASSAGASGRTDTQYF
TRBV25-1	TRBJ1-1	CATTLTRQGSLSTEAFF
TRBV4-1	TRBJ1-1	CASSRPGVMNTEAFF
TRBV6-1	TRBJ1-4	CASSEALGANEKLFF
TRBV4-1	TRBJ2-7	CASSQGSGGYEQYF
TRBV4-1	TRBJ1-1	CASSQRSPRSTEAFF
TRBV2	TRBJ2-4	CASSVGLAKNIQYF
TRBV5-4	TRBJ2-1	CASSQTSGPYNEQFF
TRBV30	TRBJ2-1	CAWSVDRGRYEQFF
TRBV5-4	TRBJ2-3	CASSLGLAGGQVDTQYF
TRBV6-5	TRBJ1-5	CASSYNRGGNQPQHF
TRBV6-6	TRBJ2-7	CASSYIGQGYEQYF
TRBV4-2	TRBJ2-7	CASSHRDSERGANYEQYF
TRBV12-3/TRBV12-4	TRBJ1-5	CASSRATRGPQHF
TRBV5-4	TRBJ2-3	CASSFMSGGMDTQYF
TRBV5-4	TRBJ2-6	CASSLLIGSGANVLTF
TRBV9	TRBJ1-1	CASSVVGGPAFF
TRBV11-2	TRBJ2-7	CASSLDYRGPYEQYF
TRBV19	TRBJ2-1	CASSPGLWGGNEQFF
TRBV20-1	TRBJ2-2	CSASEGGVDTGELFF
TRBV6-5	TRBJ1-2	CASSYDRSYGYTF
TRBV6-5	TRBJ1-2	CASSRGGQGAGYTF
TRBV28	TRBJ1-2	CASSLTVRTMDSYTF
TRBV2	TRBJ1-1	CASSESVDLAFF
TRBV5-6	TRBJ2-3	CASSLWPGGPSTDTQYF